These T cell receptor beta chains were read from a single sample in a study of identifying expanded T cells in peripheral blood. Produced via immunoSEQ multiplex PCR; TCRdb's table is partial and in-frame only. The sample records tens of thousands of clones, 88% being singletons. The sequenced material came from blood. These receptors originate from a person aged 18-69 years in good health. Both conserved end residues are part of each CDR3. D genes are given only for firm matches. A row's size may be missing; if present it is once, few, many or a size class.

j_gene,abundance,v_gene,d_gene,CDR3aa,CDR3nt
TRBJ2-3,.,TRBV5-1,.,CASSFAGAGDTQYF,TGCGCCAGCAGCTTTGCTGGGGCGGGAGATACGCAGTATTTT
TRBJ1-4,few,TRBV6-5,TRBD1,CAAWDRANEKLFF,TGTGCCGCCTGGGACAGGGCTAATGAAAAACTGTTTTTT
TRBJ1-1,.,TRBV6-6,TRBD1,CASSPQGTVNTEAFF,TGTGCCAGCAGCCCACAGGGGACGGTGAACACTGAAGCTTTCTTT
TRBJ2-7,.,TRBV25-1,.,CASRVYDEQYF,TGTGCCAGCAGGGTTTACGACGAGCAGTACTTC
TRBJ1-2,.,TRBV5-1,.,CASSLAGTRDSGYTF,TGCGCCAGCAGCTTGGCAGGGACTCGGGATTCGGGCTACACCTTC
TRBJ1-1,.,TRBV6-9,.,CASSYNTVGGGSAFF,TGTGCCAGCAGTTATAATACGGTCGGAGGGGGATCAGCTTTCTTT
TRBJ2-2,.,TRBV19,.,CATTVRGSPGELFF,TGTGCCACTACGGTACGGGGGTCCCCCGGGGAGCTGTTTTTT
TRBJ1-4,.,TRBV7-2,.,CASSPFRATNEKLFF,TGTGCCAGCAGCCCCTTCCGGGCAACTAATGAAAAACTGTTTTTT
TRBJ1-2,many,TRBV6-5,.,CASKITGNYGYTF,TGTGCCAGCAAAATAACAGGGAACTATGGCTACACCTTC
TRBJ2-1,.,TRBV27,TRBD1,CASSGQGRVHEQFF,TGTGCCAGCAGCGGACAGGGACGGGTCCATGAGCAGTTCTTC
TRBJ1-2,few,TRBV5-4,.,CASSLDSNYGYTF,TGTGCCAGCAGCTTGGACAGTAACTATGGCTACACCTTC
TRBJ2-7,.,TRBV5-1,.,CASSSFGGGLSSYEQYF,TGCGCCAGCAGCTCTTTCGGAGGGGGGCTTTCCTCCTACGAGCAGTACTTC
TRBJ1-2,few,TRBV10-3,.,CAISEWTELGYTF,TGTGCCATCAGTGAGTGGACCGAGCTCGGCTACACCTTC
TRBJ2-3,.,TRBV5-6,.,CASSGTGGGAGTDTQYF,TGTGCCAGCAGCGGGACGGGAGGGGGCGCCGGCACAGATACGCAGTATTTT
TRBJ1-1,.,TRBV18,.,CASSPRETEAFF,TGTGCCAGCTCTCCTCGGGAAACTGAAGCTTTCTTT
TRBJ1-1,.,TRBV27,.,CASSSLSLNTEAFF,TGTGCCAGCAGTTCCCTGTCGTTGAACACTGAAGCTTTCTTT
TRBJ2-7,.,TRBV27,TRBD1,CASRRGGTGGYEQYF,TGTGCCAGCAGAAGGGGTGGGACAGGGGGTTACGAGCAGTACTTC
TRBJ2-1,.,TRBV5-1,.,CASSPVGVPYNEQFF,TGCGCCAGCAGCCCCGTCGGGGTCCCCTACAATGAGCAGTTCTTC
TRBJ2-1,.,TRBV10-1,.,CASSRGQYNEQFF,TGCGCCAGCAGCCGAGGACAGTACAATGAGCAGTTCTTC
TRBJ1-1,.,TRBV5-4,.,CASSLGGQGGTEAFF,TGTGCCAGCAGCTTGGGGGGGCAGGGTGGCACTGAAGCTTTCTTT
TRBJ2-3,.,TRBV14,.,CASSQGGGVTDTQYF,TGTGCCAGCAGCCAAGGAGGGGGGGTCACAGATACGCAGTATTTT
TRBJ1-2,.,TRBV14,TRBD1,CASSRTGSGGYTF,TGTGCCAGCAGCCGGACAGGGTCGGGAGGCTACACCTTC
TRBJ1-5,.,TRBV29-1,.,CSVDTIPRGWPQHF,TGCAGCGTCGACACCATACCGCGGGGGTGGCCCCAGCATTTT
TRBJ1-5,.,TRBV10-3,.,CAISDGNQPQHF,TGTGCCATCAGTGACGGCAATCAGCCCCAGCATTTT
TRBJ2-7,.,TRBV7-6,.,CASSSSLGGYEQYF,TGTGCCAGCAGCTCGTCCCTTGGTGGCTACGAGCAGTACTTC
TRBJ2-7,.,TRBV15,.,CATSPDRTTYEQYF,TGTGCCACCTCGCCTGATAGGACAACCTACGAGCAGTACTTC
TRBJ2-7,once,TRBV10-3,TRBD1,CAITGDSSYEQYF,TGTGCCATCACCGGGGACAGTTCCTACGAGCAGTACTTC
TRBJ1-6,once,TRBV30,.,CAWSVPGEGSPLHF,TGTGCCTGGAGTGTTCCAGGGGAAGGTTCACCCCTCCACTTT
TRBJ2-2,.,TRBV5-6,.,CASSLALTTNTGELFF,TGTGCCAGCAGCTTGGCCTTGACAACGAACACCGGGGAGCTGTTTTTT
TRBJ1-2,.,TRBV11-2,.,CASSPSEDYGYTF,TGTGCCAGCAGCCCCAGCGAGGACTATGGCTACACCTTC
TRBJ1-3,.,TRBV6-5,TRBD1,CASSYSGTGSGNTIYF,TGTGCCAGCAGTTACTCCGGGACAGGCTCTGGAAACACCATATATTTT
TRBJ2-2,once,TRBV20-1,.,CSAMKGWKLFF,TGCAGTGCTATGAAGGGCTGGAAGCTGTTTTTT
TRBJ2-5,.,TRBV7-7,.,CASSLIVSETQYF,TGTGCCAGCAGCTTAATTGTCTCGGAGACCCAGTACTTC
TRBJ2-2,once,TRBV28,.,CASSLSGIRELFF,TGTGCCAGCAGTTTATCGGGAATAAGGGAGCTGTTTTTT
TRBJ1-1,.,TRBV7-9,.,CASSFEAEQGAFF,TGTGCCAGCAGCTTCGAAGCCGAGCAAGGGGCTTTCTTT
TRBJ1-1,once,TRBV30,.,CAWSVSWRFQAFF,TGTGCCTGGAGTGTTAGTTGGAGATTCCAAGCTTTCTTT
TRBJ2-2,.,TRBV6-1,.,CASSGDGRGTGELFF,TGTGCCAGCAGTGGGGACGGCCGTGGGACCGGGGAGCTGTTTTTT
TRBJ1-2,.,TRBV2,.,CASRRDLTYGYTF,TGTGCCAGCAGGCGAGATTTGACCTATGGCTACACCTTC
TRBJ2-4,.,TRBV7-8,TRBD2,CASSGRGGNVKNIQYF,TGTGCCAGCAGCGGGCGGGGGGGCAATGTCAAAAACATTCAGTACTTC
TRBJ1-1,once,TRBV7-9,.,CASSYRTGRHTEAFF,TGTGCCAGCAGCTATCGGACGGGGCGCCACACTGAAGCTTTCTTT
TRBJ2-1,.,TRBV2,TRBD2,CASSGTSGGASVDLSSYNEQFF,TGTGCCAGCAGTGGGACTAGCGGGGGGGCTTCGGTGGATTTAAGCTCCTACAATGAGCAGTTCTTC
TRBJ2-3,.,TRBV10-3,TRBD2,CAIRGVAGAGNTQYF,TGTGCCATCAGGGGGGTAGCGGGGGCCGGGAATACGCAGTATTTT
TRBJ1-4,.,TRBV7-9,.,CASSSARNPGFKLFF,TGTGCCAGCAGCTCGGCCCGGAATCCCGGGTTTAAACTGTTTTTT
TRBJ1-3,once,TRBV4-1,.,CASSQDSGNTIYF,TGCGCCAGCAGCCAAGACTCTGGAAACACCATATATTTT
TRBJ2-3,.,TRBV11-3,.,CASSLVFGNTDTQYF,TGTGCCAGCAGCTTAGTTTTCGGGAATACAGATACGCAGTATTTT
TRBJ1-6,.,TRBV27,.,CASSIRGGFSYNSPLHF,TGTGCCAGCAGTATACGTGGGGGCTTTTCCTATAATTCACCCCTCCACTTT
TRBJ2-3,.,TRBV19,TRBD2,CASSMLGLAGGFTDTQYF,TGTGCCAGTAGTATGCTGGGACTAGCGGGGGGATTTACAGATACGCAGTATTTT
TRBJ1-1,.,TRBV4-3,TRBD1,CASSPSQGGTEAFF,TGCGCCAGCAGCCCTAGCCAGGGGGGGACTGAAGCTTTCTTT